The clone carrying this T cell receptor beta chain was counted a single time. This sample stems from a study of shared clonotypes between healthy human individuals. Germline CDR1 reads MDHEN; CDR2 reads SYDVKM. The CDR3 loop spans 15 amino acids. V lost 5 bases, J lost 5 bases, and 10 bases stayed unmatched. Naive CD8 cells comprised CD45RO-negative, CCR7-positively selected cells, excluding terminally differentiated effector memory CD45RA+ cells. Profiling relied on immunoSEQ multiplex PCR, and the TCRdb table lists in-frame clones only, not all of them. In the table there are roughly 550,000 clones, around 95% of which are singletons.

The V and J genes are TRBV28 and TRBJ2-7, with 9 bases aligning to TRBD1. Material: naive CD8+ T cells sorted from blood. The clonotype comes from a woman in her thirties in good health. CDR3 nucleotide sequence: TGTGCCAGCAGTCCACGGGGGACAGGGCGGAACGAGCAGTACTTC. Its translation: CASSPRGTGRNEQYF.